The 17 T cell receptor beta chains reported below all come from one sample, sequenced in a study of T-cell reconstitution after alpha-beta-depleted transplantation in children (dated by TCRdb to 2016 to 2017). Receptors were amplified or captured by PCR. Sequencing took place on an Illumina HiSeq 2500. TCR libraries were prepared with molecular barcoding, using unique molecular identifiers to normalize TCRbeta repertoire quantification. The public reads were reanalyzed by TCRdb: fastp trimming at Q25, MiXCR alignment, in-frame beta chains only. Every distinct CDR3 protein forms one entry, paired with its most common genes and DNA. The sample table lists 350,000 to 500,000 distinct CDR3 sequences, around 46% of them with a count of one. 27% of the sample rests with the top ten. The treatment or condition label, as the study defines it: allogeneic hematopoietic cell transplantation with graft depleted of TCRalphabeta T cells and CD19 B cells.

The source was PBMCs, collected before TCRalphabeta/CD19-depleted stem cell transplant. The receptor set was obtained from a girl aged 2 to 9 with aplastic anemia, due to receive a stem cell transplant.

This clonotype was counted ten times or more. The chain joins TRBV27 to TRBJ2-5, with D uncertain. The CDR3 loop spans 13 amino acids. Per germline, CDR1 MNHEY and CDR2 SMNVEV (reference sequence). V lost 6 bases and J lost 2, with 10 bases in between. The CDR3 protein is CASRTMGQETQYF. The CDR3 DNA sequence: TGTGCCAGCAGGACAATGGGGCAAGAGACCCAGTACTTC.

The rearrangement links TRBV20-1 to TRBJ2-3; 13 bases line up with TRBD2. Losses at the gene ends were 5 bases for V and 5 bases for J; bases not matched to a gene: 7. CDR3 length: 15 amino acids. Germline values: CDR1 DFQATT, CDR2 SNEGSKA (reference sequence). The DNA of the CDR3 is TGCAGTGCTGGACCGACTAGCGGGAGGAGAGATACGCAGTATTTT. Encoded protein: CSAGPTSGRRDTQYF.

CDR3 sequence reads: CSASYGGLEETQYF. The CDR3 region has the DNA TGCAGTGCTAGTTACGGGGGGCTGGAAGAGACCCAGTACTTC. The chain uses TRBV20-1 and TRBJ2-5, with D tentatively TRBD2 (7 bases). The CDR3 has 14 residues. Germline V gives CDR1 DFQATT, CDR2 SNEGSKA (reference sequence). With 3 bases removed from V and 3 bases from J, the gap between germline ends came to 14 bases.

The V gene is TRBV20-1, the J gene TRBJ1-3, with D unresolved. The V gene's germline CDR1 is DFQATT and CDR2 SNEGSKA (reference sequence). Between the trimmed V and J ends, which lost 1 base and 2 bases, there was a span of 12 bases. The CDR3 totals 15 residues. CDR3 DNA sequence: TGCAGTGCTAGAGGGGCAGCGGATACTGGAAACACCATATATTTT. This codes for CSARGAADTGNTIYF.

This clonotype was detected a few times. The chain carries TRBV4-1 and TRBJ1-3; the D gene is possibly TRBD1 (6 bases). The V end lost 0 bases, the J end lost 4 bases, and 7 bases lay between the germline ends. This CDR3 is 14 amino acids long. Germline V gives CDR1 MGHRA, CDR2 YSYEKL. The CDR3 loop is CASSQEDRGNTIYF. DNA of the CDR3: TGCGCCAGCAGCCAAGAGGACAGAGGAAACACCATATATTTT.

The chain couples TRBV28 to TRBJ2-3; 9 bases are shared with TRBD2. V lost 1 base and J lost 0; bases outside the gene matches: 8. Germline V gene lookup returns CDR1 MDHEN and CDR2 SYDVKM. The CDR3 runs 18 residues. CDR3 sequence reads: CASSLFSSGIASTDTQYF. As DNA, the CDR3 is TGTGCCAGCAGTTTATTTTCTAGCGGGATCGCTAGCACAGATACGCAGTATTTT.

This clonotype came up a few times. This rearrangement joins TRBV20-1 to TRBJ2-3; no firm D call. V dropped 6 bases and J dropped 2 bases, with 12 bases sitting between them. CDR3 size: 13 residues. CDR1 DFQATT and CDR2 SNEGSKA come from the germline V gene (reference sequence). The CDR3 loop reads CSAKENPTDTQYF. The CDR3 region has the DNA TGCAGTGCGAAGGAAAACCCCACAGATACGCAGTATTTT.

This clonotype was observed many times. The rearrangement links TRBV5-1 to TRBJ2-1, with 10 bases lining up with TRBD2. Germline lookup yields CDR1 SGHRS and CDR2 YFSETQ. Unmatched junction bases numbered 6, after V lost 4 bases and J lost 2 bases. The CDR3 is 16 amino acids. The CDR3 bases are TGCGCCAGCAGCGTTTTAGCGGGAGGAACCTACAATGAGCAGTTCTTC. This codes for CASSVLAGGTYNEQFF.

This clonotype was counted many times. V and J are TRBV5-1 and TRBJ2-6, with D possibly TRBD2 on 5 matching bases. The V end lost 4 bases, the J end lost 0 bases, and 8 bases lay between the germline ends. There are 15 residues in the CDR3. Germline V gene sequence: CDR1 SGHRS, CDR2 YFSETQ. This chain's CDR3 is CASSRGNSGANVLTF. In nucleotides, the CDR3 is TGCGCCAGCAGCCGAGGGAACTCTGGGGCCAACGTCCTGACTTTC.

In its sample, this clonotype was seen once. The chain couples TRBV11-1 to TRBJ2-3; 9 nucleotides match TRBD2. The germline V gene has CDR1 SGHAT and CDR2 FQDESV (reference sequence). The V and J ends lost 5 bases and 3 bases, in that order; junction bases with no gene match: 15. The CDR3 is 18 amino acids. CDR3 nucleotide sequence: TGTGCCAGCAGCCCGACTAGCGGTGACCTCTTGGTGACAGATACGCAGTATTTT. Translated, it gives CASSPTSGDLLVTDTQYF. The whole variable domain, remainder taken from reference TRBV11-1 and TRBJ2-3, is EAEVAQSPRYKITEKSQAVAFWCDPISGHATLYWYRQILGQGPELLVQFQDESVVDDSQLPKDRFSAERLKGVDSTLKIQPAELGDSAMYLCASSPTSGDLLVTDTQYFGPGTRLTVL.

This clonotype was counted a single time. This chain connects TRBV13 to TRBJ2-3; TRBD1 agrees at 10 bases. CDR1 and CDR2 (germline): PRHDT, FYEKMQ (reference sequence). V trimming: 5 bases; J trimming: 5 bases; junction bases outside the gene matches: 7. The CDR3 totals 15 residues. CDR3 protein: CASSPRTGGGDTQYF. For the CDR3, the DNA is TGTGCCAGCAGCCCTAGGACAGGGGGAGGAGATACGCAGTATTTT.

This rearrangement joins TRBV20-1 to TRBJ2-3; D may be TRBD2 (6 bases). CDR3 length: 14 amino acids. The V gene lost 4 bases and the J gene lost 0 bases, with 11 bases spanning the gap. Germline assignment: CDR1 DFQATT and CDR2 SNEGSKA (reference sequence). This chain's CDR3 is CSATGGMSTDTQYF. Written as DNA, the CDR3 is TGCAGTGCTACGGGCGGGATGAGCACAGATACGCAGTATTTT.

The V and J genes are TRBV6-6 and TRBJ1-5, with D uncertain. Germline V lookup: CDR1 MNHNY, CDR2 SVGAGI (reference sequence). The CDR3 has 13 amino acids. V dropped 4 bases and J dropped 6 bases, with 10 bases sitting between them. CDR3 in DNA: TGTGCCAGCAGTTTCGAAATAAGTCAGCCCCAGCATTTT. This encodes CASSFEISQPQHF.

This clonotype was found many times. The CDR3 region has the DNA TGCGCCAGCAGCCAAGGCGGGACAGCCTCCGGGGCCAACGTCCTGACTTTC. Translated, it gives CASSQGGTASGANVLTF. The V gene is TRBV4-3, the J gene TRBJ2-6; D is perhaps TRBD1 (7 bases). The germline gives CDR1 LGHNA, CDR2 YSLEER. Trimming took off 1 base at V and 4 bases at J, with 14 bases between the two ends. The CDR3 loop spans 17 amino acids.

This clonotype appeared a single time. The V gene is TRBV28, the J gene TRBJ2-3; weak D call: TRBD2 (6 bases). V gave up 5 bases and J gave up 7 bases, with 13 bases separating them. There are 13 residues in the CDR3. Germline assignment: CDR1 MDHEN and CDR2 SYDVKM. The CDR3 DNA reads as TGTGCCAGCAGTCCACCGGGACTCTATACGCAGTATTTT. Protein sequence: CASSPPGLYTQYF.

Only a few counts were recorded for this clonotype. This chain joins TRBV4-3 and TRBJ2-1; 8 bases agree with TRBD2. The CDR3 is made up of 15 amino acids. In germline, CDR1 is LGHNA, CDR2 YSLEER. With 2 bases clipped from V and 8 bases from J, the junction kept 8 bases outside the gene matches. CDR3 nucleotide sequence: TGCGCCAGCAGCCAAACCTTCCGGGAGGGCGATGAGCAGTTCTTC. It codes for CASSQTFREGDEQFF.

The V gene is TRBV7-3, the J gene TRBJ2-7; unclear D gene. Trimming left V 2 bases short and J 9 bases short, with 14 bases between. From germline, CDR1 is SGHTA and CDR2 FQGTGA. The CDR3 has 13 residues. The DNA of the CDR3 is TGTGCCAGCAGCTTATCTCGCGGATATAGGCAGTACTTC. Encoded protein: CASSLSRGYRQYF.